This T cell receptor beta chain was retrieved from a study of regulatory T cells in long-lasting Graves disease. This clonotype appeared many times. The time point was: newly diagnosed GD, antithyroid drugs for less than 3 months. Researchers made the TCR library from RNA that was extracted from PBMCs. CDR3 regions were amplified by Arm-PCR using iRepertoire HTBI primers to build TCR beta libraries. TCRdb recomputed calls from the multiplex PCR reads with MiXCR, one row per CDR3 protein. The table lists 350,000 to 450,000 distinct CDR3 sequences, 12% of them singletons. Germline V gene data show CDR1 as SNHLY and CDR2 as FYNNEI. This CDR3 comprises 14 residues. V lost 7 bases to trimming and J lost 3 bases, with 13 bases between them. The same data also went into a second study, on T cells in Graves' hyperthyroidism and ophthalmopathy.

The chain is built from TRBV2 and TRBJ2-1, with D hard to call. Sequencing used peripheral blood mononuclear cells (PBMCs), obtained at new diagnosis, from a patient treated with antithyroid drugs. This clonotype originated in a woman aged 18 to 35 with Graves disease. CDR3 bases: TGTGCCAGCACCTTAGCCGGCGTCTACAATGAGCAGTTCTTC. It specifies CASTLAGVYNEQFF.